This T cell receptor (beta chain) stems from a study of blood T cell repertoires in COVID-19. The overall study: Samples taken during acute and convalescent COVID-19 were collected in the United States, Italy and Spain.

Data came from immunoSEQ multiplex PCR; TCRdb stores just in-frame clones and leaves some out. The sample shows hundreds of thousands of clones, 85% of them seen only once. Input material: peripheral blood. This TCR came from a woman aged 18-35 years with acute or convalescent COVID-19.

CDR3 in DNA: TGTGCTAGTGGTTTGGTACAGAGTATTTTCGCCTATGGCTACACCTTC. Encoded protein: CASGLVQSIFAYGYTF. The V call is TRBV12-5, the J call TRBJ1-2; D gene uncertain. V lost 0 bases and J 4 bases, leaving 15 bases between the germline ends. Germline lookup yields CDR1 LGHNT and CDR2 FRNRAP. This CDR3 comprises 16 residues.